This passage covers 2 T cell receptor beta chains from one sample sequenced in a study of CD8 T cells in Susac syndrome. Reverse transcription of roughly 0.5 to 1 ug RNA was performed with random hexamers. TCRdb processed the immunoSEQ multiplex PCR reads anew with MiXCR; each CDR3 protein has one entry. The repertoire holds hundreds of thousands of distinct CDR3 sequences, with 85% as singletons. Source material: CD8+ T cells from PBMCs. These receptors all stem from a human donor with multiple sclerosis.

V and J are TRBV11-2 and TRBJ2-1; 14 bases agree with TRBD2. Germline CDR1 is SGHAT and CDR2 is FQNNGV. CDR3 length: 17 amino acids. V shed 4 bases, J shed 4 bases, and the junction held 6 bases outside the gene matches. The CDR3 loop is CASSSGTSGSSYNEQFF. In DNA, the CDR3 is TGTGCCAGCAGCTCCGGGACTAGCGGGAGCTCGTACAATGAGCAGTTCTTC. Based on the CDR3 plus reference TRBV11-2 and TRBJ2-1, the full variable domain is EAGVAQSPRYKIIEKRQSVAFWCNPISGHATLYWYQQILGQGPKLLIQFQNNGVVDDSQLPKDRFSAERLKGVDSTLKIQPAKLEDSAVYLCASSSGTSGSSYNEQFFGPGTRLTVL.

V and J are TRBV29-1 and TRBJ2-1; weak D call: TRBD1 (6 bases). Between the trimmed V and J ends, which lost 4 bases and 2 bases, there was a span of 18 bases. Germline V gene data show CDR1 as SQVTM and CDR2 as ANQGSEA. This CDR3 spans 16 amino acids. The CDR3: CSVGGRADTTYNEQFF. As DNA, the CDR3 is TGCAGCGTTGGGGGGCGGGCAGATACTACCTACAATGAGCAGTTCTTC.